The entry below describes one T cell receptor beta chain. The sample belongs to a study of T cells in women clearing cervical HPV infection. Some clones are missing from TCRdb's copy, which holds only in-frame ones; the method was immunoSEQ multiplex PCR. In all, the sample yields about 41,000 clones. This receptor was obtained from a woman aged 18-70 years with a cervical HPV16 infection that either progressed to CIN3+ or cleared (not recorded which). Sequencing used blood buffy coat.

CDR3 bases read: TGTGCCAGCAGCCCGATAATGGACAGGGTCACTGAA. It specifies CASSPIMDRVTE. The complete CDR3 sequence is CASSPIMDRVTEAFF. The chain is built from TRBV5-6 and TRBJ1-1, with 8 bases matching TRBD1. The sequenced fragment ends 3 residues before the CDR3 boundary, so the rest is inferred from the germline J gene. The ends lost 4 bases at V and 4 bases at J; junction bases unmatched: 9. The germline CDR1 and CDR2 sequences are SGHDT and YYEEEE. There are 15 residues in the CDR3. Using reference TRBV5-6 and TRBJ1-1 for the parts outside the CDR3, the full variable domain is DAGVTQSPTHLIKTRGQQVTLRCSPKSGHDTVSWYQQALGQGPQFIFQYYEEEERQRGNFPDRFSGHQFPNYSSELNVNALLLGDSALYLCASSPIMDRVTEAFFGQGTRLTVV.